The 26 T cell receptor beta chains presented below share a single source sample, sequenced in a study of shared clonotypes between healthy human individuals. Here immunoSEQ multiplex PCR was the method, and the copy in TCRdb shows in-frame clones only, minus some. The sample contains around 2,100,000 clones, about 95% of which appear only once. Terminally differentiated effector memory CD45RA+ cells were excluded from the naive CD8 cells, which were CD45RO-negative and positively selected for CCR7. The specimen was naive CD8+ T cells sorted from blood. The receptors derive from a man between 18 and 35 years old in good health.

A few counts support this clone. This chain links TRBV5-1 with TRBJ1-2, with no clear D. Trimming left V 0 bases short and J 2 bases short, with 8 bases between. The V gene's germline CDR1 is SGHRS and CDR2 YFSETQ. CDR3 length equals 14 residues. CDR3 in DNA: TGCGCCAGCAGCTTGGTAGATCAAAACTATGGCTACACCTTC. Its translation: CASSLVDQNYGYTF.

A remark on this clone: This specimen includes other DNA sequences encoding the same CDR3. V usage is TRBV27 and J usage is TRBJ1-5; D uncertain. With 3 bases removed from V and 0 bases from J, the gap between germline ends came to 9 bases. The CDR3 runs 15 residues. Per the germline V gene, CDR1 is MNHEY and CDR2 is SMNVEV (reference sequence). Here the CDR3 DNA reads TGTGCCAGCAGTTTGTCTGCGGGTAGCAATCAGCCCCAGCATTTT. Protein product: CASSLSAGSNQPQHF.

V usage is TRBV29-1 and J usage is TRBJ2-7; 10 nucleotides align to TRBD2. CDR3 length: 14 residues. The V segment lost 3 bases and the J segment 6 bases; nucleotides outside the gene matches: 8. Per germline, CDR1 SQVTM and CDR2 ANQGSEA. The CDR3 DNA follows: TGCAGCGTTGACGGTCTAGCGGGGGATCGCGAGCAGTACTTC. Its translation is CSVDGLAGDREQYF.

This clone was recorded only once. The J gene is TRBJ1-1, the V gene TRBV6-6, with D possibly being TRBD1 (5 bases). The CDR3 has 13 residues. In germline, CDR1 is MNHNY, CDR2 SVGAGI (reference sequence). Deletions cut 8 bases from V and 4 bases from J, with 14 bases between. The CDR3 nucleotides are TGTGCCAGCCTCCAGGGTGTAGGCACTGAAGCTTTCTTT. The encoded protein is CASLQGVGTEAFF.

This clone was observed a single time. The chain joins TRBV6-1 to TRBJ1-1; 7 bases fit TRBD1. In germline, CDR1 is MNHNS, CDR2 SASEGT. V was pared by 0 bases and J by 6 bases, with 7 bases of the junction left unmatched. The CDR3 length is 15 residues. CDR3 protein: CASSEAEGAAAEAFF. For the CDR3, the DNA is TGTGCCAGCAGTGAAGCGGAGGGGGCAGCAGCTGAAGCTTTCTTT.

V usage is TRBV7-6 and J usage is TRBJ1-1, with no clear D. Trimming pared 0 bases from V and 5 bases from J, leaving 13 bases between. Germline values: CDR1 SGHVS, CDR2 FNYEAQ. There are 15 residues in the CDR3. The CDR3 protein is CASSLALGRRTEAFF. The CDR3 DNA sequence: TGTGCCAGCAGCTTAGCGCTAGGACGCAGGACTGAAGCTTTCTTT.

The V call is TRBV19, the J call TRBJ1-1; the D gene is possibly TRBD1 (6 bases). Trimming pared 6 bases from V and 2 bases from J, leaving 13 bases between. CDR3 size: 14 residues. Germline V CDR1 and CDR2: LNHDA, SQIVND (reference sequence). The DNA of the CDR3 is TGTGCCAGTAGGGACCGGGACATTAACACTGAAGCTTTCTTT. Protein: CASRDRDINTEAFF.

This chain uses TRBV6-5 with TRBJ2-7; 9 bases map to TRBD1. CDR1 MNHEY and CDR2 SVGAGI come from the germline V gene. CDR3 length: 16 residues. V dropped 2 bases and J dropped 2; count of bases not matched to a gene: 7. This CDR3 reads CASSYRDRAFPYEQYF. DNA of the CDR3: TGTGCCAGCAGTTACAGGGACAGGGCATTTCCCTACGAGCAGTACTTC.

On this clone: One end of the junction varies from germline; a read error may be responsible. The V and J genes are TRBV2 and TRBJ1-4, with a possible D match to TRBD1 (5 bases). The germline V gene encodes CDR1 SNHLY and CDR2 FYNNEI. CDR3 length: 13 amino acids. CDR3 residues: CASREGVSEKLFF. The DNA for the CDR3 is TGTGCCAGCAGGGAAGGGGTCTCGGAAAAACTGTTTTTT. The entire variable domain, with the rest obtained from reference TRBV2 and TRBJ1-4, is as follows: EPEVTQTPSHQVTQMGQEVILRCVPISNHLYFYWYRQILGQKVEFLVSFYNNEISEKSEIFDDQFSVERPDGSNFTLKIRSTKLEDSAMYFCASREGVSEKLFFGSGTQLSVL.

The chain recombines TRBV28 with TRBJ2-1; 11 bases align to TRBD2. The J segment lost 2 bases and the V segment lost 7 bases, leaving 16 bases of the junction unmatched. Germline CDR1 is MDHEN and CDR2 is SYDVKM. The CDR3 totals 19 residues. This CDR3 reads CASTTFGLAGATPYNEQFF. In nucleotides, the CDR3 is TGTGCCAGCACCACTTTCGGACTAGCGGGTGCTACTCCCTACAATGAGCAGTTCTTC.

The chain links TRBV19 to TRBJ1-1; TRBD1 aligns across 7 bases. The trim removed 8 bases at V and 1 base at J, leaving 4 bases unmatched. The CDR3 covers 13 residues. Germline V gene sequence: CDR1 LNHDA, CDR2 SQIVND (reference sequence). Here the CDR3 reads CASGWDRNTEAFF. CDR3 DNA: TGTGCCAGTGGGTGGGACAGGAACACTGAAGCTTTCTTT. Full variable domain (outside the CDR3, taken from reference TRBV19 and TRBJ1-1): DGGITQSPKYLFRKEGQNVTLSCEQNLNHDAMYWYRQDPGQGLRLIYYSQIVNDFQKGDIAEGYSVSREKKESFPLTVTSAQKNPTAFYLCASGWDRNTEAFFGQGTRLTVV.

This chain links TRBV10-3 with TRBJ1-4; D unresolved. The germline V gene has CDR1 ENHRY and CDR2 SYGVKD. Trimming cost V 8 bases and J 0 bases, with 16 bases left between them. This CDR3 has 16 amino acids. DNA of the CDR3: TGTGCCATCGGATCCACAGCAACAGCAACTAATGAAAAACTGTTTTTT. This sequence encodes CAIGSTATATNEKLFF.

This clone occurred once. The chain combines TRBV9 with TRBJ2-1; TRBD1 agrees at 7 bases. The CDR3 covers 17 residues. Looked up from germline, CDR1 is SGDLS and CDR2 is YYNGEE. The ends lost 4 bases at V and 3 bases at J; junction bases unmatched: 13. CDR3 in amino acids: CASSTNPNRGYYNEQFF. The CDR3, as DNA: TGTGCCAGCAGCACAAACCCCAACAGGGGCTACTACAATGAGCAGTTCTTC.

The chain employs TRBV6-1 and TRBJ1-5; a possible D gene is TRBD1 (5 bases). CDR3 size: 18 residues. Germline assignment: CDR1 MNHNS and CDR2 SASEGT. Trimming took 4 bases from V and 0 from J, leaving 19 bases between them. The CDR3 DNA reads TGTGCCAGCAGTGTGGGGGGTAGCAAGCTCGATAGCAATCAGCCCCAGCATTTT. Residues: CASSVGGSKLDSNQPQHF.

V is TRBV15 and J is TRBJ2-7; D is uncertain. CDR1 and CDR2 from the germline V gene are LNHNV and YYDKDF (reference sequence). The CDR3 extends over 17 amino acids. Trimming removed 0 bases at V and 0 bases at J, with 15 bases between. The CDR3 loop reads CATSREAGSPSSYEQYF. CDR3 nucleotide sequence: TGTGCCACCAGCAGAGAAGCCGGGTCCCCGAGCTCCTACGAGCAGTACTTC. The complete variable domain, with remaining parts taken from reference TRBV15 and TRBJ2-7, reads DAMVIQNPRYQVTQFGKPVTLSCSQTLNHNVMYWYQQKSSQAPKLLFHYYDKDFNNEADTPDNFQSRRPNTSFCFLDIRSPGLGDTAMYLCATSREAGSPSSYEQYFGPGTRLTVT.

The chain uses TRBV23-1 and TRBJ1-6; D ambiguous. Being an ORF, TRBV23-1 has a function that is uncertain. This CDR3 is built from 18 residues. Trimming removed 0 bases from V and 0 bases from J, with 12 bases in between. The CDR3 is CASSQSERPSSYNSPLHF. The DNA for the CDR3 is TGCGCCAGCAGTCAATCGGAGAGGCCCAGCTCCTATAATTCACCCCTCCACTTT.

The chain combines TRBV2 with TRBJ2-7; 7 nucleotides align to TRBD1. V shed 0 bases and J 3 bases; nucleotides not matched to a gene: 2. Germline CDR1 and CDR2: SNHLY and FYNNEI. CDR3 length: 14 amino acids. CDR3 amino acids: CASSEATGNYEQYF. The CDR3 coding sequence is TGTGCCAGCAGTGAAGCGACAGGGAACTACGAGCAGTACTTC.

The gene calls are TRBV7-5 and TRBJ2-7; no check of the table's D call, TRBD2, against the DNA was made. TRBV7-5 is recorded as a pseudogene. This CDR3 spans 14 amino acids. CDR3 in amino acids: CARSLDRGGYEQYF. The DNA for the CDR3 is TGTGCCAGAAGCTTAGATCGGGGTGGCTACGAGCAGTACTTC.

This clone has just one count. Distinct nucleotide sequences in the sample also encode this CDR3. The chain combines TRBV2 with TRBJ1-5; D call uncertain. Trimming left V 6 bases short and J 0 bases short, with 12 bases between. CDR3 length: 15 residues. Germline V gene data show CDR1 as SNHLY and CDR2 as FYNNEI. The CDR3 loop is CASREGLYSNQPQHF. The CDR3 nucleotides read TGTGCCAGCAGAGAGGGTCTATATAGCAATCAGCCCCAGCATTTT.

The chain couples TRBV2 to TRBJ1-2; 7 bases match TRBD1. The CDR3 runs 12 residues. The trim removed 7 bases at V and 8 bases at J, leaving 7 bases unmatched. The germline V gene encodes CDR1 SNHLY and CDR2 FYNNEI. The CDR3 nucleotides are TGTGCCAGCACCCGGACAGGTGGAGGCTACACCTTC. Translation gives CASTRTGGGYTF.

The chain links TRBV5-6 to TRBJ1-1; D remains unclear. CDR1 is SGHDT and CDR2 is YYEEEE in the germline V gene. The CDR3 has 13 amino acids. Trimming left V 3 bases short and J 0 bases short, with 6 bases between. In DNA form, the CDR3 reads TGTGCCAGCAGCTGGCACGTGAACACTGAAGCTTTCTTT. It specifies CASSWHVNTEAFF.

J is TRBJ2-7 and V is TRBV27, with 14 bases matching TRBD2. This CDR3 has 14 residues. Germline CDR1 is MNHEY and CDR2 is SMNVEV (reference sequence). Trimming removed 6 bases from V and 7 bases from J; junction bases left unmatched: 5. CDR3 residues: CASSQGLAGDEQYF. The CDR3 DNA follows: TGTGCCAGCAGCCAGGGACTAGCGGGAGATGAGCAGTACTTC.

The chain is built from TRBV11-3 and TRBJ2-1; TRBD2 agrees at 8 bases. Germline-derived CDR1 and CDR2 are SGHNT and YENEEA. The CDR3 is 16 amino acids. Trimming at V came to 5 bases and at J to 3 bases, leaving 9 bases not matched to a gene. As DNA, the CDR3 is TGTGCCAGCAGCCGTCGTGCGGGAGGTATCTACAATGAGCAGTTCTTC. This translates into CASSRRAGGIYNEQFF.

The V call is TRBV15, the J call TRBJ2-5; 9 bases match TRBD1. Germline V gene lookup returns CDR1 LNHNV and CDR2 YYDKDF (reference sequence). This CDR3 spans 13 amino acids. Trimming removed 8 bases from V and 3 bases from J; junction bases left unmatched: 4. The CDR3 loop reads CATAGTGKETQYF. In DNA, the CDR3 is TGTGCCACCGCCGGGACAGGGAAAGAGACCCAGTACTTC.

The rearrangement uses TRBV5-5 and TRBJ2-7, with D tentatively TRBD1 (5 bases). Trimming left V 5 bases short and J 6 bases short, with 15 bases between. This CDR3 has 13 residues. Looked up from germline, CDR1 is SGHKS and CDR2 is YYEKEE (reference sequence). This chain's CDR3 is CASRTPGRPEQYF. The DNA of the CDR3 is TGTGCCAGCAGGACGCCAGGGCGACCCGAGCAGTACTTC.

This clone was picked up one time. V is TRBV6-1 and J is TRBJ1-2; 9 bases fit TRBD1. CDR3 length: 16 residues. CDR1 MNHNS and CDR2 SASEGT come from the germline V gene. Trimming cost V 0 bases and J 4 bases; bases outside gene matches: 6. The CDR3 DNA follows: TGTGCCAGCAGTGAAGCCGACAGGGGGAGGTTCTATGGCTACACCTTC. This codes for CASSEADRGRFYGYTF.